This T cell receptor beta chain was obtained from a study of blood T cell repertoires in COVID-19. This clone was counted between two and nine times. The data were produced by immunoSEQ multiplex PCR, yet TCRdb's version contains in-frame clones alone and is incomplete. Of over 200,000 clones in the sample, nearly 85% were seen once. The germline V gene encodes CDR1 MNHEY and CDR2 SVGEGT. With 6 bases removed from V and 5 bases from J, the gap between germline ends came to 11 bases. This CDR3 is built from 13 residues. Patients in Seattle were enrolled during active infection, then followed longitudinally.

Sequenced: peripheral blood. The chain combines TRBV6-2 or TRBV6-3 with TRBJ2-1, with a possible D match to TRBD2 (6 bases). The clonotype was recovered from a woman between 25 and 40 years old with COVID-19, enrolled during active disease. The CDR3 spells CASSPGLNNEQFF. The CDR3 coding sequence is TGTGCCAGCAGCCCGGGACTGAACAATGAGCAGTTCTTC.